This section outlines one TCR beta chain sequence together with its context. Its antigen is unknown. These data are taken from a study of blood T cells in healthy people across ages. Study-level results: Strong correlation was found linking TCR beta diversity to naive T cell percentage.

The use of a sample-barcoded 5' primer and a J-beta primer mix characterized a second PCR of roughly 6 to 11 cycles. Via MiXCR, TCRdb re-called the 5' RACE reads, giving one row per CDR3 protein. The repertoire holds hundreds of thousands of distinct CDR3 sequences, with roughly 56% as singletons. This CDR3 contains 12 residues. V was pared by 7 bases and J by 9 bases, with 13 bases between. Germline V lookup: CDR1 MGHDK, CDR2 SYGVNS. Per-sample PBMC isolation yielded at least 7 million cells. The sequence derives from a man aged 40-50 years in good health. Material: blood. The chain combines TRBV25-1 with TRBJ2-1, with D possibly TRBD2 on 6 matching bases. The CDR3 reads CASTAGGSEQFF. The CDR3 DNA follows: TGTGCCAGCACCGCCGGGGGTAGTGAGCAGTTCTTC.